Below, 14 T cell receptor beta chains from the same sample are listed, as sequenced in a study of human T cells and chemical hapten exposure. Noted time point: patch test 2, 6 weeks after DPC sensitization. Treatment of the sample: therapeutic diphenylcyclopropenone sensitization with weekly scalp DPC. TCRdb reanalysed the RACE reads using MiXCR and keeps one entry per CDR3 protein. The table has just over 350,000 distinct CDR3 sequences, roughly 6% seen once; the top ten hold around 6.1%. The material sequenced was whole blood, taken in connection with sensitization to the hapten diphenylcyclopropenone (DPC). Every receptor here comes from a woman between 18 and 29 years old with alopecia areata. Some clones in this sample may be carry-over from other donors' samples.

This clonotype was seen a handful of times. This chain links TRBV10-3 with TRBJ2-3; TRBD2 matches at 7 bases. V was pared by 6 bases and J by 3 bases, with 6 bases of the junction left unmatched. CDR3 length: 14 residues. CDR1 is ENHRY, CDR2 SYGVKD, per germline. CDR3 nucleotides: TGTGCCATCAGGGCGGGGGTACTGACAGATACGCAGTATTTT. It encodes CAIRAGVLTDTQYF.

This clonotype was picked up many times. The chain links TRBV4-2 to TRBJ1-4; D unclear. The V end was cut by 1 base, the J end by 0 bases, with 9 bases between. Looked up from germline, CDR1 is LGHNA and CDR2 is YNFKEQ. The CDR3 extends over 16 amino acids. The CDR3 reads CASSQGLTSTNEKLFF. DNA of the CDR3: TGTGCCAGCAGCCAAGGGTTAACTTCAACTAATGAAAAACTGTTTTTT.

The table lists this clonotype with many counts. The V call is TRBV29-1, the J call TRBJ1-2, with 9 positions matching TRBD1. V shed 0 bases, J shed 6 bases, and the junction held 5 bases outside the gene matches. Germline values: CDR1 SQVTM, CDR2 ANQGSEA. The CDR3 is made up of 14 amino acids. The CDR3 here is CSVEENRGRDGYTF. The CDR3 DNA reads as TGCAGCGTTGAAGAAAACAGGGGGCGGGATGGCTACACCTTC.

This clonotype was detected many times. The chain links TRBV7-2 to TRBJ1-1; unclear D gene. Germline V gene sequence: CDR1 SGHTA, CDR2 FQGNSA. Trimming removed 5 bases at V and 6 bases at J, with 13 bases between. The CDR3 consists of 13 residues. The CDR3 nucleotides read TGTGCCAGCAGCCTGACGGGAGCGGCTGAAGCTTTCTTT. Translating gives CASSLTGAAEAFF.

The table lists this clonotype with a few counts. The chain carries TRBV20-1 and TRBJ2-1; 9 bases map to TRBD2. Germline V gives CDR1 DFQATT, CDR2 SNEGSKA (reference sequence). V dropped 6 bases and J dropped 5; count of bases not matched to a gene: 11. There are 15 residues in the CDR3. The DNA for the CDR3 is TGCAGTGCGTACAGCCGGGCTAGCGGGAACAATGAGCAGTTCTTC. Encoded protein: CSAYSRASGNNEQFF.

This clonotype was detected many times. The J gene is TRBJ1-2, the V gene TRBV28; D is unclear. V was clipped by 1 base and J by 4 bases, with 13 bases between them. CDR3 length: 15 amino acids. The germline gives CDR1 MDHEN, CDR2 SYDVKM. The CDR3 loop is CASSLFPGRTYGYTF. The DNA for the CDR3 is TGTGCCAGCAGTTTATTCCCCGGCCGTACCTATGGCTACACCTTC.

In its sample, this clonotype was seen many times. The chain employs TRBV6-2 or TRBV6-3 and TRBJ1-2; 8 nucleotides agree with TRBD1. This CDR3 contains 15 residues. The V gene end was trimmed by 2 bases and the J gene end by 6 bases; junction bases not matched to a gene: 8. Germline CDR1 MNHEY, CDR2 SVGEGT. CDR3 loop: CASSYNARTGNGYTF. Written as DNA, the CDR3 is TGTGCCAGCAGTTACAACGCCCGGACAGGGAATGGCTACACCTTC.

This clonotype has ten or more counts. The chain carries TRBV4-3 and TRBJ1-5; perhaps TRBD1 as D (5 bases). The germline V and J ends were trimmed by 1 base and 7 bases, with 11 bases remaining between them. Germline CDR1 LGHNA, CDR2 YSLEER. The CDR3 extends over 14 amino acids. The CDR3 DNA follows: TGCGCCAGCAGCCAAGTAGTAGGGGTGCAGCCCCAGCATTTT. Amino acids: CASSQVVGVQPQHF.

The chain has TRBV7-9 and TRBJ1-4; TRBD1 aligns across 8 bases. The germline V gene encodes CDR1 SEHNR and CDR2 FQNEAQ (reference sequence). The CDR3 contains 14 residues. V gave up 5 bases and J gave up 6 bases; unmatched junction bases: 5. This CDR3 is CASSPSGGHEKLFF. The DNA of the CDR3 is TGTGCCAGCAGCCCATCAGGGGGCCATGAAAAACTGTTTTTT.

Concerning this clonotype: Just one base apart from a much larger clone, this may be a read error. For the CDR3, the DNA is TGTGCCAGCAGGGCCGACGGGGTTCTACGGCCCCAGCATTTT. It specifies CASRADGVLRPQHF. This rearrangement joins TRBV12-3 or TRBV12-4 to TRBJ1-5; the D is unclear. This CDR3 has 14 amino acids. Trimming took 6 bases from V and 9 from J, leaving 18 bases between them.

This clonotype was counted ten times or more. V and J are TRBV12-3 or TRBV12-4 and TRBJ2-3; D unclear. CDR3 length: 14 amino acids. The V end was cut by 3 bases, the J end by 2 bases, with 9 bases between. In nucleotides, the CDR3 is TGTGCCAGCAGTTTTCTGGGGTTCACAGATACGCAGTATTTT. Protein product: CASSFLGFTDTQYF.

This clonotype was recorded at least ten times. The J gene is TRBJ1-2, the V gene TRBV7-2; D is unclear. Germline lookup yields CDR1 SGHTA and CDR2 FQGNSA. Trimming pared 5 bases from V and 2 bases from J, leaving 15 bases between. This CDR3 region has 15 residues. The CDR3 region is CASSPSTAGNYGYTF. In DNA form, the CDR3 reads TGTGCCAGCAGCCCATCTACTGCAGGCAACTATGGCTACACCTTC.

This clonotype was picked up many times. V gene TRBV6-5 combines with J gene TRBJ1-2; 9 bases are shared with TRBD1. The V and J ends lost 6 bases and 7 bases, in that order; junction bases with no gene match: 6. The CDR3 covers 13 residues. Germline-derived CDR1 and CDR2 are MNHEY and SVGAGI. This CDR3 reads CASSLQGALGYTF. In DNA form, the CDR3 reads TGTGCCAGCAGCCTACAGGGGGCCCTTGGCTACACCTTC.

This clonotype has only a few counts. This chain links TRBV4-3 with TRBJ1-3; D is ambiguous. The ends were cut back, 0 bases at V and 4 bases at J, with 22 bases in the middle. This CDR3 has 19 amino acids. The V gene's germline CDR1 is LGHNA and CDR2 YSLEER. CDR3 bases: TGCGCCAGCAGCCAAGATCTTATCATTTACAGTGTAGCGGGAAACACCATATATTTT. Translated: CASSQDLIIYSVAGNTIYF.